The sequence of this T cell receptor (beta chain) was determined in a study of OX40 agonist ivuxolimab in advanced cancers. General observations from the study: Normalized T-cell clonal expansion was also low in a subset of nonresponders.

Note on this clone: Antigen specificity is unknown.

Repertoires were generated with immunoSEQ multiplex PCR, while TCRdb's copy carries only in-frame clones and drops some. The repertoire holds roughly 20,000 clones, with over 60% as singletons. V shed 4 bases and J shed 0 bases, with 12 bases lying between them. Germline V gene lookup returns CDR1 SGHDN and CDR2 FVKESK. The CDR3 runs to 15 residues. The timepoints at which blood was sampled were baseline, cycle 4 day 1, and cycle 7 day 1. The TCR sequence derives from an adult with an advanced solid tumor such as melanoma, head and neck, liver or kidney cancer. The material was CD4+ or CD8+ T cells sorted from blood, obtained in a trial of the OX40 agonist ivuxolimab. The gene calls are TRBV14 and TRBJ1-1; D perhaps matches TRBD1 (6 bases). CDR3 in DNA: TGTGCCAGCAGCCGGGGGACAATTATGAACACTGAAGCTTTCTTT. Translation gives CASSRGTIMNTEAFF.